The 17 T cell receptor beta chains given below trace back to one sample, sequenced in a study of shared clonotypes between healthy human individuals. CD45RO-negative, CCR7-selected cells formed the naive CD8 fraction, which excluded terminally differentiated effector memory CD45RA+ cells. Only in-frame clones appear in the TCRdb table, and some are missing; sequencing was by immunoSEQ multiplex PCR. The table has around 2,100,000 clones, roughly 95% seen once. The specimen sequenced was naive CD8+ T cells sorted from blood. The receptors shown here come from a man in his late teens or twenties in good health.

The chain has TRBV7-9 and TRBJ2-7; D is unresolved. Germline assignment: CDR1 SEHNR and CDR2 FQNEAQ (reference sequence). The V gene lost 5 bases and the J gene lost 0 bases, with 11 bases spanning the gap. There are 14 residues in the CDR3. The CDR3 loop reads CASSGSGFSYEQYF. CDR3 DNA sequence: TGTGCCAGCAGCGGGTCGGGCTTCTCCTACGAGCAGTACTTC.

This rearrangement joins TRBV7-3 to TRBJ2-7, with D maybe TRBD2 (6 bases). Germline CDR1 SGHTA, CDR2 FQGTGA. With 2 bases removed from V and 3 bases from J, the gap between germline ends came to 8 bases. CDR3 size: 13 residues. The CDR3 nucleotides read TGTGCCAGCAGCTTAGGAGCGGGCTACGAGCAGTACTTC. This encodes CASSLGAGYEQYF.

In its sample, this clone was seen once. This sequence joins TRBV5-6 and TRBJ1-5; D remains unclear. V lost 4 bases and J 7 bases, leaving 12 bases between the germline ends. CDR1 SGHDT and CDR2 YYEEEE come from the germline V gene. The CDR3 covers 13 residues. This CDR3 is CASSAGYGQPQHF. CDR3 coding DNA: TGTGCCAGCAGCGCCGGGTATGGGCAGCCCCAGCATTTT.

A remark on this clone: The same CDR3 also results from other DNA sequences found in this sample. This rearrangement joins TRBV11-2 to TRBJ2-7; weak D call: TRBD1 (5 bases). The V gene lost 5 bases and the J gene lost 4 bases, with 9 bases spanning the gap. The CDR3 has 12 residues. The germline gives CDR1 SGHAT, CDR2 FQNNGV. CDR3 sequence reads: CASSPDSYEQYF. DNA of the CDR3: TGTGCCAGCAGCCCCGACAGTTACGAGCAGTACTTC.

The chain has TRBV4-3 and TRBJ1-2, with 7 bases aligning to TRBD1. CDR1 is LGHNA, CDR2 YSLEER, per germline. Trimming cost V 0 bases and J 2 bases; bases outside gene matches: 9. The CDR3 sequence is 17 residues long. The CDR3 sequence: CASSQDLTPTGNYGYTF. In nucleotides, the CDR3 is TGCGCCAGCAGCCAAGATCTGACGCCGACAGGGAACTATGGCTACACCTTC.

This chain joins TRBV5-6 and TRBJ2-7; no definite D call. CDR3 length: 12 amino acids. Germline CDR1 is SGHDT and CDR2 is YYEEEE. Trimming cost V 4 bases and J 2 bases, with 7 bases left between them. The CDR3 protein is CASSRQTYEQYF. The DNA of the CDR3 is TGTGCCAGCAGCCGACAAACCTACGAGCAGTACTTC.

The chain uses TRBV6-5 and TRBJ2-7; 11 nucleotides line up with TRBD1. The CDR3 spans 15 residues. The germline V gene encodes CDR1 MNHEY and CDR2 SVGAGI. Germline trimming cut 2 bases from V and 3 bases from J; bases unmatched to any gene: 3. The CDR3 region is CASSYGQGANYEQYF. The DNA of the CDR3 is TGTGCCAGCAGTTACGGACAGGGGGCTAACTACGAGCAGTACTTC.

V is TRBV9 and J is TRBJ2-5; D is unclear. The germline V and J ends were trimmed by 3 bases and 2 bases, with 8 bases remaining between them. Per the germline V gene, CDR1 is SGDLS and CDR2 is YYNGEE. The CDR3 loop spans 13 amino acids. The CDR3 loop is CASSARSQETQYF. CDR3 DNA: TGTGCCAGCAGCGCCCGTTCGCAAGAGACCCAGTACTTC.

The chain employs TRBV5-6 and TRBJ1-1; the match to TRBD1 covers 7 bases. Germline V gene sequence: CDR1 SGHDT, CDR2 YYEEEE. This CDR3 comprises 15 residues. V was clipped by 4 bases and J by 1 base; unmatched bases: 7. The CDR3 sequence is CASSQRQGANTEAFF. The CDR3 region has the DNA TGTGCCAGCAGCCAGAGACAGGGAGCGAACACTGAAGCTTTCTTT.

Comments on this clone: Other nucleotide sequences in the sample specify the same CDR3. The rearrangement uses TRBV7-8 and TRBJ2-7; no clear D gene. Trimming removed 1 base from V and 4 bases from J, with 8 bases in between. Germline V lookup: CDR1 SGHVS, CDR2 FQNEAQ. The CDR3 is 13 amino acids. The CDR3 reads CASSLGLGYEQYF. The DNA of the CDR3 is TGTGCCAGCAGCTTAGGCCTCGGGTACGAGCAGTACTTC.

The CDR3 DNA reads as TGCGCCAGCAGTCCTAGCGGGGGCCCCAAGACCCAGTACTTC. Translated, it gives CASSPSGGPKTQYF. This chain joins TRBV10-2 and TRBJ2-5, with 10 positions matching TRBD2. Germline V gene lookup returns CDR1 WSHSY and CDR2 SAAADI. The CDR3 is 14 amino acids. The junction had 6 bases not matched to a gene; V was cut back by 5 bases and J by 6 bases.

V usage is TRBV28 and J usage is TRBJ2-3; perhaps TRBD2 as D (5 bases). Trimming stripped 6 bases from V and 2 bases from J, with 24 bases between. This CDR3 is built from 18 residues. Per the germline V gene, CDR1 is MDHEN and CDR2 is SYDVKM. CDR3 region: CASSLNPGERKITDTQYF. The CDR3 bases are TGTGCCAGCAGCCTAAATCCCGGTGAGCGGAAAATCACAGATACGCAGTATTTT.

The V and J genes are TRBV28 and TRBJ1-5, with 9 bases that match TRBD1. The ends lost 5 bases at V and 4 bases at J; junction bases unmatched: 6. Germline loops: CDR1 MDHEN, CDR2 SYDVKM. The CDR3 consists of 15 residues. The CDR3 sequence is CASSRNRGPNQPQHF. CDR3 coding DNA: TGTGCCAGCAGTAGAAACAGGGGGCCTAATCAGCCCCAGCATTTT.

The CDR3 is CASSPIASGSYEQYF. DNA of the CDR3: TGTGCCAGCAGTCCCATTGCTAGCGGCTCATACGAGCAGTACTTC. This rearrangement joins TRBV27 to TRBJ2-7, with 7 bases that match TRBD2. The V segment lost 5 bases and the J segment 4 bases; nucleotides outside the gene matches: 11. From germline, CDR1 is MNHEY and CDR2 SMNVEV (reference sequence). CDR3 size: 15 residues.

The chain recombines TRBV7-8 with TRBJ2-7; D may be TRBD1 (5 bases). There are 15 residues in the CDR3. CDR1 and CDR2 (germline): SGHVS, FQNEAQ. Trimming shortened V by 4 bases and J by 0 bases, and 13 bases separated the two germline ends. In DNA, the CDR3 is TGTGCCAGCAGCTCACACAGGACGAGCTCCTACGAGCAGTACTTC. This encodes CASSSHRTSSYEQYF. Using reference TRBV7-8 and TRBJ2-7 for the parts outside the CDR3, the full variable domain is GAGVSQSPRYKVAKRGQDVALRCDPISGHVSLFWYQQALGQGPEFLTYFQNEAQLDKSGLPSDRFFAERPEGSVSTLKIQRTQQEDSAVYLCASSSHRTSSYEQYFGPGTRLTVT.

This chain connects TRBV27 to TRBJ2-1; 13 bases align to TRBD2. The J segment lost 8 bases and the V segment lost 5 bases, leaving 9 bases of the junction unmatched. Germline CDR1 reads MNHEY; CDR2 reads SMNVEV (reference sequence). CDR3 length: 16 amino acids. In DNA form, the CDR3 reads TGTGCCAGCAGTCGGGGGACTAGCGGGGTGGTCGATGAGCAGTTCTTC. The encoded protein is CASSRGTSGVVDEQFF.

CDR3 bases: TGTGCCAGCAGTTTGGCCGGGACTCAGCCCCAGCATTTT. It codes for CASSLAGTQPQHF. The chain combines TRBV27 with TRBJ1-5; D is perhaps TRBD1 (5 bases). This CDR3 spans 13 amino acids. Trimming removed 3 bases from V and 6 bases from J, with 9 bases in between. CDR1 and CDR2 from the germline V gene are MNHEY and SMNVEV (reference sequence).